A selection of T cell receptor beta chains follows, all from one sample in a study of T cell changes during pregnancy in multiple sclerosis. This table comes from immunoSEQ multiplex PCR, and its TCRdb copy is limited to in-frame clones, with some not included. The sample lists approximately 47,000 clones; around 94% were seen once. The material was CD4+ T cells from peripheral blood mononuclear cells, obtained in the first trimester of pregnancy. The origin of the receptors is a female donor with multiple sclerosis, enrolled in a pregnancy study. Each CDR3 is given with its conserved first and last residue. D genes are given only for firm matches. Where a row states a size, it is once, few, many or the class of an expanded clone; other rows omit it.

V: TRBV5-5; D: -; J: TRBJ2-7; size: -; CDR3: CASSLGTVPYGEQYF; DNA: TGTGCCAGCAGCTTGGGGACAGTCCCCTACGGCGAGCAGTACTTC
V: TRBV5-1; D: TRBD2; J: TRBJ2-3; size: -; CDR3: CASSQETYSGGITDTQYF; DNA: TGCGCCAGCAGCCAAGAAACATATAGCGGGGGGATCACAGATACGCAGTATTTT
V: TRBV6-5; D: -; J: TRBJ1-2; size: -; CDR3: CASRPQGTNYGYTF; DNA: TGTGCCAGCAGACCACAGGGAACTAACTATGGCTACACCTTC
V: TRBV7-2; D: TRBD1; J: TRBJ1-2; size: -; CDR3: CASSLALGQGLRYGYTF; DNA: TGTGCCAGCAGCTTAGCCCTAGGACAGGGTCTCCGCTATGGCTACACCTTC
V: TRBV4-1; D: -; J: TRBJ1-3; size: -; CDR3: CASSIVQGKGNTIYF; DNA: TGCGCCAGCAGCATCGTCCAGGGGAAAGGAAACACCATATATTTT
V: TRBV5-1; D: -; J: TRBJ1-6; size: -; CDR3: CASSLVGGQGSSSYNSPLHF; DNA: TGCGCCAGCAGCTTGGTTGGAGGGCAGGGCTCAAGCTCCTATAATTCACCCCTCCACTTT
V: TRBV19; D: -; J: TRBJ2-3; size: once; CDR3: CASSIGWATDTQYF; DNA: TGTGCCAGTAGTATAGGCTGGGCCACAGATACGCAGTATTTT
V: TRBV2; D: -; J: TRBJ1-5; size: -; CDR3: CASSEARTSGNQPQHF; DNA: TGTGCCAGCAGTGAAGCCAGGACATCGGGCAATCAGCCCCAGCATTTT
V: TRBV9; D: TRBD2; J: TRBJ2-1; size: -; CDR3: CASGAGGTGNEQFF; DNA: TGTGCCAGCGGAGCGGGGGGGACGGGGAATGAGCAGTTCTTC
V: TRBV6-1; D: -; J: TRBJ1-2; size: -; CDR3: CASSEVNYGYTF; DNA: TGTGCCAGCAGTGAAGTAAACTATGGCTACACCTTC